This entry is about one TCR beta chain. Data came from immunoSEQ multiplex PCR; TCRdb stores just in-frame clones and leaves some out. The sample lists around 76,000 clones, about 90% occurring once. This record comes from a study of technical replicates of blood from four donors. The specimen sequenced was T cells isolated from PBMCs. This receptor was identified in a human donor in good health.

As DNA, the CDR3 is TGTGCCAGTAGTATAGATGCTAGATTGGGCAATGAGCAGTTCTTC. This translates into CASSIDARLGNEQFF. The chain employs TRBV19 and TRBJ2-1; D unclear. V was trimmed by 0 bases and J by 6 bases, leaving 12 bases between them. The germline gives CDR1 LNHDA, CDR2 SQIVND (reference sequence). The CDR3 covers 15 residues. Using reference TRBV19 and TRBJ2-1 for the parts outside the CDR3, the full variable domain is DGGITQSPKYLFRKEGQNVTLSCEQNLNHDAMYWYRQDPGQGLRLIYYSQIVNDFQKGDIAEGYSVSREKKESFPLTVTSAQKNPTAFYLCASSIDARLGNEQFFGPGTRLTVL.